This T cell receptor beta chain stems from a study of cytomegalovirus exposure and HLA in healthy donors. A multiplex PCR was run with 60 Vbeta primers and 13 Jbeta primers. The method was immunoSEQ multiplex PCR; TCRdb's version includes in-frame clones alone and lacks a portion of them. Of 100,000 to 150,000 clones in the sample, 70% to 80% were seen once. Germline trimming cut 7 bases from V and 8 bases from J; bases unmatched to any gene: 4. The CDR3 covers 12 residues. Germline CDR1 reads SGHVS; CDR2 reads FQNEAQ. The clonotype comes from a female donor in good health and CMV-seropositive. The V and J genes are TRBV7-8 and TRBJ2-3, with 9 bases identical to TRBD2. Sequenced sample: PBMCs. CDR3 DNA sequence: TGTGCCAGCAACGCGGGGGGGCGTACGCAGTATTTT. Translation: CASNAGGRTQYF.